This is a list of T cell receptor beta chains from one sample in a study of blood T cell repertoires in COVID-19. Measured with immunoSEQ multiplex PCR; TCRdb has only the in-frame clones, and not every one. The sample has over 200,000 clones; around 90% are singletons. The material sequenced was PBMCs or T cells enriched from blood (not recorded which). Receptors were obtained from a woman aged 25 to 39 who had been exposed to COVID-19. The CDR3 runs from the conserved cysteine through the conserved F or W. D genes are given only for firm matches. Clone size is given for some rows only: seen once, a few or many times, or a class if the clone is expanded.

TRBJ2-3	.	TRBV11-2	.	TGTGCCAGCAGCTTGGGTAGCGTTAGCACAGATACGCAGTATTTT	CASSLGSVSTDTQYF
TRBJ2-3	.	TRBV7-9	.	TGTGCCAGCAGCTTAGCGGGCGGGCGACTATACACAGATACGCAGTATTTT	CASSLAGGRLYTDTQYF
TRBJ1-2	.	TRBV30	.	TGTGCCTGGAGTGTACCAGGAAGGGGGTATGGCTACACCTTC	CAWSVPGRGYGYTF
TRBJ2-7	.	TRBV27	.	TGTGCCAGCAGGCTCAGGGGATCCTGGGTTTACGAGCAGTACTTC	CASRLRGSWVYEQYF
TRBJ2-7	few	TRBV5-1	.	TGCGCCAGCAGCCCTCCGGGCTACGAGCAGTACTTC	CASSPPGYEQYF
TRBJ1-6	.	TRBV5-4	TRBD1	TGTGCCAGCAGCGCGGGACAGTCCAAACCCCTCCACTTT	CASSAGQSKPLHF
TRBJ2-3	.	TRBV10-1	TRBD2	TGCGCCAGCAGACCTAGCGGGGCCGGGGATACGCAGTATTTT	CASRPSGAGDTQYF
TRBJ1-5	.	TRBV15	.	TGTGCCACCAGCAGAGATCTGAGTGGGAGGTCTCGCGGTCAGCCCCAGCATTTT	CATSRDLSGRSRGQPQHF
TRBJ2-1	once	TRBV9	TRBD1	TGTGCCAGCAGCCCAGACGGGACAGGGGACTACAATGAGCAGTTCTTC	CASSPDGTGDYNEQFF
TRBJ1-1	few	TRBV2	.	TGTGCCAGCAGTGAAGACAGGCTAGCTTTCTTT	CASSEDRLAFF
TRBJ1-2	many	TRBV3-1/TRBV3-2	.	TGTGCCAGCAGCCAACAGGGGTATGGCTACACCTTC	CASSQQGYGYTF
TRBJ1-2	.	TRBV12-5	.	TGTGCTAGTGGTTTTGTCCAAGCCGCTAACTATGGCTACACCTTC	CASGFVQAANYGYTF
TRBJ2-2	.	TRBV28	.	TGTGCCAGCACGGGGGCCGGGGAGCTGTTTTTT	CASTGAGELFF
TRBJ1-5	.	TRBV30	.	TGTGCCTGGAACGGGGTTTTCTCTGCCGGTCAGCCCCAGCATTTT	CAWNGVFSAGQPQHF